Included here is one TCR beta chain sequence, with context. The antigen remains undetermined. Clones were read by immunoSEQ multiplex PCR, and TCRdb kept only the in-frame ones, dropping some. The sample yields about 77,000 clones, just under 75% seen once. The data originate from a study of radiotherapy plus CTLA-4 blockade in lung cancer. Whole-study results and caveats: TCR clones originating in tumors grew in number in blood after radiotherapy plus ipilimumab.

CDR3 length: 15 amino acids. Germline lookup yields CDR1 MDHEN and CDR2 SYDVKM. Trimming pared 1 base from V and 7 bases from J, leaving 17 bases between. Material: peripheral blood, obtained from a patient treated with radiotherapy plus ipilimumab. The gene calls are TRBV28 and TRBJ2-7, with a tentative D call TRBD2 (6 bases). The sequence was obtained from a human donor with non-small cell lung cancer whose response to radiotherapy plus ipilimumab could not be evaluated. CDR3 loop: CASSLFLGLLVEQYF. The CDR3 bases are TGTGCCAGCAGTTTATTCCTGGGACTCCTCGTGGAGCAGTACTTC.